These T cell receptor beta chains were read from a single sample in a study of T cell responses to AZD1222 COVID-19 vaccine. Measured with immunoSEQ multiplex PCR; TCRdb has only the in-frame clones, and not every one. The data show around 54,000 clones, 70% to 90% seen once. This sample comprised peripheral blood, obtained 28 days after the second AZD1222 dose. The origin of the receptors is an adult who received the AZD1222 COVID-19 vaccine. CDR3s include the opening cysteine and the closing phenylalanine or tryptophan.

v_gene	CDR3aa
TRBV28	CASSSFLKGSYNEQFF
TRBV2	CASSSTGDEQYF
TRBV10-2	CASSDRQGRVGEQYF
TRBV3-1/TRBV3-2	CASSQDFGLAGGDTQYF
TRBV7-8	CASSPRGGTDTQYF
TRBV24-1	CATSAPGQGAGELFF
TRBV5-1	CASSATGTGGDDREGYTF
TRBV3-1/TRBV3-2	CASSLGLFYEQYF
TRBV4-3	CASSQEVQGTGELFF
TRBV7-3	CASSFIDTRGTGELFF
TRBV4-1	CASSQGPGQGEETQYF
TRBV5-1	CASSPGTGAVNYGYTF
TRBV27	CASKGDTEAFF
TRBV29-1	CGVLTGRSYEQYF
TRBV18	CASSPAMNTEAFF